This TCR beta chain stems from a study of blood T cells in healthy people across ages. Study-wide results and limits: Diversity of TCR beta per million T cells declined in a roughly linear way with age.

Of note for this clonotype: Its matching antigen is unknown.

V was clipped by 4 bases and J by 4 bases; unmatched bases: 10. The CDR3 has 17 residues. In germline, CDR1 is SGDLS, CDR2 YYNGEE. For the second PCR, which ran for 7 to 11 cycles, a sample-barcoded 5' primer and a J-beta primer mix were used. Via MiXCR, TCRdb re-called the 5' RACE reads, giving one row per CDR3 protein. The sample contains some 1.1 million distinct CDR3 sequences, around two fifths of which appear only once. V gene TRBV9 combines with J gene TRBJ2-3; 12 bases align to TRBD2. This receptor was identified in a man between 18 and 35 years old in good health. Material for sequencing was blood. The CDR3 bases are TGTGCCAGCAGCACTTCCGGACTAGCGGGGTTGGCAGATACGCAGTATTTT. Residues: CASSTSGLAGLADTQYF.